These 18 T cell receptor beta chains were sequenced from one sample in a study of radiation and T cells in renal cell carcinoma. Time point of the sample: blood 4 weeks post-SBRT, at nephrectomy. Treatment here: 15 Gy SBRT to primary tumor, nephrectomy 4 weeks later. TCRdb keeps only in-frame clones here, not all; method: immunoSEQ multiplex PCR. This table holds about 150,000 clones, about 86% found once. The sample consisted of blood, taken from a patient whose treatment included radiotherapy and nephrectomy. The receptors stem from a woman in her 50s with renal cell carcinoma.

The V and J genes are TRBV6-5 and TRBJ1-5; perhaps TRBD1 as D (6 bases). The CDR3 has 15 residues. Trimming left V 6 bases short and J 6 bases short, with 18 bases between. Germline V lookup: CDR1 MNHEY, CDR2 SVGAGI. CDR3 coding DNA: TGTGCCAGCAGCGCTCGGGGGGGCTCAGTTCAGCCCCAGCATTTT. Its protein product is CASSARGGSVQPQHF.

The chain couples TRBV4-1 to TRBJ2-7; 8 bases line up with TRBD2. The CDR3 has 15 amino acids. V lost 1 base to trimming and J lost 2 bases; unmatched junction nucleotides: 4. Germline V gives CDR1 MGHRA, CDR2 YSYEKL. The CDR3: CASSQVPAGAYEQYF. CDR3 sequence (DNA): TGCGCCAGCAGCCAAGTTCCAGCGGGAGCCTACGAGCAGTACTTC.

The chain has TRBV5-6 and TRBJ2-1, with TRBD1 as a possible D gene (6 bases). CDR1 is SGHDT, CDR2 YYEEEE, per germline. The CDR3 extends over 17 amino acids. Trimming cost V 4 bases and J 6 bases, with 23 bases left between them. For the CDR3, the DNA is TGTGCCAGCAGCAAACTGTCTAGGGCAGGGGTTCTCAATGAGCAGTTCTTC. Translating gives CASSKLSRAGVLNEQFF. The full variable domain, completed using reference TRBV5-6 and TRBJ2-1, is DAGVTQSPTHLIKTRGQQVTLRCSPKSGHDTVSWYQQALGQGPQFIFQYYEEEERQRGNFPDRFSGHQFPNYSSELNVNALLLGDSALYLCASSKLSRAGVLNEQFFGPGTRLTVL.

V is TRBV6-5 and J is TRBJ1-5; 7 bases line up with TRBD1. The CDR3 extends over 15 amino acids. With 6 bases clipped from V and 7 bases from J, the junction kept 12 bases outside the gene matches. Germline assignment: CDR1 MNHEY and CDR2 SVGAGI. CDR3 nucleotide sequence: TGTGCCAGCAGCCTAACAGGGGAAGGCGGGCAGCCCCAGCATTTT. Protein product: CASSLTGEGGQPQHF.

This chain links TRBV19 with TRBJ2-5; 8 nucleotides agree with TRBD2. The CDR3 totals 14 residues. V gave up 2 bases and J gave up 4 bases; unmatched junction bases: 3. Germline V lookup: CDR1 LNHDA, CDR2 SQIVND (reference sequence). DNA for the CDR3: TGTGCCAGTAGTATACTAGCGGGTGTAGAGACCCAGTACTTC. Protein: CASSILAGVETQYF.

This clone was found many times. In DNA, the CDR3 is TGTGCCAGCAGCTTGGTCGACAATGAGCAGTTCTTC. This translates into CASSLVDNEQFF. The chain uses TRBV7-9 and TRBJ2-1, with unresolved D. CDR1 and CDR2 (germline): SEHNR, FQNEAQ (reference sequence). The CDR3 is 12 residues long. Trimming took off 3 bases at V and 5 bases at J, with 5 bases between the two ends.

V and J are TRBV2 and TRBJ2-1; TRBD2 matches 8 bases. Germline trimming cut 5 bases from V and 15 bases from J; bases unmatched to any gene: 9. Germline CDR1 is SNHLY and CDR2 is FYNNEI. The length of the CDR3 is 12 residues. This CDR3 is CASSYVAGHRFF. Here the CDR3 DNA reads TGTGCCAGCAGTTATGTAGCGGGGCATCGGTTCTTC.

The CDR3 bases are TGCAGCGTCGGGTCGACAGGGCAACAAGAGACCCAGTACTTC. This sequence encodes CSVGSTGQQETQYF. The chain has TRBV29-1 and TRBJ2-5; TRBD1 matches 7 bases. Unmatched junction bases numbered 9, after V lost 6 bases and J lost 2 bases. The CDR3 runs 14 residues. Germline V lookup: CDR1 SQVTM, CDR2 ANQGSEA. Combining the CDR3 with reference TRBV29-1 and TRBJ2-5 gives the whole variable domain SAVISQKPSRDICQRGTSLTIQCQVDSQVTMMFWYRQQPGQSLTLIATANQGSEATYESGFVIDKFPISRPNLTFSTLTVSNMSPEDSSIYLCSVGSTGQQETQYFGPGTRLLVL.

This chain connects TRBV6-6 to TRBJ2-3; the D gene is possibly TRBD2 (5 bases). CDR1 MNHNY and CDR2 SVGAGI come from the germline V gene (reference sequence). This CDR3 region has 13 residues. V lost 6 bases to trimming and J lost 6 bases, with 13 bases between them. Written as DNA, the CDR3 is TGTGCCAGCAGCCAGCGGAAGTGGGATACGCAGTATTTT. Encoded protein: CASSQRKWDTQYF.

This clone was seen once. V and J are TRBV5-1 and TRBJ2-7, with 15 bases that match TRBD2. In germline, CDR1 is SGHRS, CDR2 YFSETQ. CDR3 length: 18 amino acids. The V and J ends lost 0 bases and 4 bases, in that order; junction bases with no gene match: 8. As DNA, the CDR3 is TGCGCCAGCAGCTTGGCCCGGACTAGCGGGAGGGCCGGGTACGAGCAGTACTTC. As protein: CASSLARTSGRAGYEQYF.

The V call is TRBV7-2, the J call TRBJ1-2; 9 bases line up with TRBD1. Per the germline V gene, CDR1 is SGHTA and CDR2 is FQGNSA. Unmatched junction bases numbered 6, after V lost 6 bases and J lost 7 bases. The CDR3 is 13 amino acids. The CDR3 DNA reads TGTGCCAGCAGGGGGGGACAGGGTTTTGGCTACACCTTC. Protein product: CASRGGQGFGYTF.

CDR3 nucleotides: TGCGCCAGCAGCTTGACAGGGCGCGGGGAGCTGTTTTTT. This translates into CASSLTGRGELFF. The chain employs TRBV5-1 and TRBJ2-2, with a tentative D call TRBD1 (6 bases). CDR3 length: 13 amino acids. Trimming pared 1 base from V and 7 bases from J, leaving 8 bases between. Germline V gene sequence: CDR1 SGHRS, CDR2 YFSETQ.

The rearrangement uses TRBV7-2 and TRBJ2-5, with a tentative D call TRBD2 (5 bases). The CDR3 is made up of 14 amino acids. Trimming took 2 bases from V and 5 from J, leaving 12 bases between them. From germline, CDR1 is SGHTA and CDR2 FQGNSA. This chain's CDR3 is CASSLNRGLETQYF. Written as DNA, the CDR3 is TGTGCCAGCAGCTTAAACCGGGGTCTCGAGACCCAGTACTTC.

The rearrangement uses TRBV19 and TRBJ2-7; TRBD2 aligns across 14 bases. The V gene end was trimmed by 4 bases and the J gene end by 1 base; junction bases not matched to a gene: 9. The CDR3 is 18 residues long. From germline, CDR1 is LNHDA and CDR2 SQIVND (reference sequence). This CDR3 is CASSTTGTSGSRSYEQYF. CDR3 DNA: TGTGCCAGTAGTACGACCGGGACTAGCGGGAGTCGGTCCTACGAGCAGTACTTC. Combining the CDR3 with reference TRBV19 and TRBJ2-7 gives the whole variable domain DGGITQSPKYLFRKEGQNVTLSCEQNLNHDAMYWYRQDPGQGLRLIYYSQIVNDFQKGDIAEGYSVSREKKESFPLTVTSAQKNPTAFYLCASSTTGTSGSRSYEQYFGPGTRLTVT.

The chain recombines TRBV19 with TRBJ1-5; unclear D gene. CDR3 length: 12 amino acids. Trimming removed 6 bases from V and 3 bases from J, with 6 bases in between. CDR1 and CDR2 from the germline V gene are LNHDA and SQIVND (reference sequence). Here the CDR3 DNA reads TGTGCCAGTAGACAATACAATCAGCCCCAGCATTTT. Protein sequence: CASRQYNQPQHF.

This clone showed up just once. The genes are TRBV7-2 and TRBJ1-5; D may be TRBD1 (6 bases). The germline V gene encodes CDR1 SGHTA and CDR2 FQGNSA. The CDR3 runs 14 residues. V was pared by 1 base and J by 7 bases, with 11 bases between. The CDR3 nucleotides are TGTGCCAGCAGCTTAGGACAGGATAGCCAGCCCCAGCATTTT. Protein: CASSLGQDSQPQHF.

The rearrangement joins TRBV5-1 to TRBJ2-5, with TRBD2 matching 11 bases. Losses at the gene ends were 4 bases for V and 5 bases for J; bases not matched to a gene: 16. The CDR3 has 18 residues. Germline V gene sequence: CDR1 SGHRS, CDR2 YFSETQ. This CDR3 is CASSPDRLLAGVDETQYF. The DNA of the CDR3 is TGCGCCAGCAGCCCGGACAGGCTACTAGCGGGAGTCGATGAGACCCAGTACTTC.

The V and J genes are TRBV19 and TRBJ2-5; D possibly corresponds to TRBD2 (6 bases). The CDR3 is made up of 15 amino acids. The V end was cut by 1 base, the J end by 4 bases, with 13 bases between. Germline V gene sequence: CDR1 LNHDA, CDR2 SQIVND (reference sequence). The chain's CDR3 is CASSIAWGVPETQYF. CDR3 DNA sequence: TGTGCCAGTAGTATAGCTTGGGGGGTACCAGAGACCCAGTACTTC.